This T cell receptor (beta chain) was recorded in a study of cytomegalovirus exposure and HLA in healthy donors. Primers: 60 Vbeta forward and 13 Jbeta reverse. Using immunoSEQ multiplex PCR, the repertoire was profiled, and TCRdb retains in-frame clones only, with some absent. There are roughly 180,000 clones in the sample; around 80% occur only once, and 2% to 2.5% lies in the top ten. General study findings and limits: Sequence variants that were highly shared formed a cluster that was likely a sequencing artifact. The availability of immune exposure information extended only to CMV serostatus. Looking again later, the authors saw that most CMV-associated TCR beta chains seemed HLA-restricted. Previously analyzed data showed that most TCR beta V segments were productive at a frequency of about 87% or about 30%.

Per the germline V gene, CDR1 is WNHNN and CDR2 is SYGVQD (reference sequence). This CDR3 comprises 14 residues. Trimming left V 10 bases short and J 8 bases short, with 21 bases between. For this clone: No antigen is known for it.

The rearrangement links TRBV10-1 to TRBJ2-1; D may be TRBD2 (6 bases). Sequences were obtained from PBMCs. This TCR was sampled from a woman aged 25-40 years in good health and CMV-seropositive. CDR3: CATAPVRGGDEQFF. DNA for the CDR3: TGCGCCACCGCTCCAGTTCGGGGAGGCGATGAGCAGTTCTTC.